Sequencing of this TCR beta chain was carried out in a study of T cell changes during pregnancy in multiple sclerosis. Clones were read by immunoSEQ multiplex PCR, and TCRdb kept only the in-frame ones, dropping some. Of roughly 69,000 clones in the sample, just over 90% are singletons; the top ten hold around 1.4%. The CDR3 extends over 15 amino acids. Deletions cut 2 bases from V and 0 bases from J, with 8 bases between. Germline CDR1 reads LNHDA; CDR2 reads SQIVND (reference sequence). This receptor was obtained from a female donor with multiple sclerosis, enrolled in a pregnancy study. The specimen comprised peripheral blood, sampled in the second trimester of pregnancy. V and J are TRBV19 and TRBJ1-3, with unresolved D. This CDR3 reads CASSISGYSGNTIYF. The CDR3 bases are TGTGCCAGTAGTATATCGGGGTACTCTGGAAACACCATATATTTT.